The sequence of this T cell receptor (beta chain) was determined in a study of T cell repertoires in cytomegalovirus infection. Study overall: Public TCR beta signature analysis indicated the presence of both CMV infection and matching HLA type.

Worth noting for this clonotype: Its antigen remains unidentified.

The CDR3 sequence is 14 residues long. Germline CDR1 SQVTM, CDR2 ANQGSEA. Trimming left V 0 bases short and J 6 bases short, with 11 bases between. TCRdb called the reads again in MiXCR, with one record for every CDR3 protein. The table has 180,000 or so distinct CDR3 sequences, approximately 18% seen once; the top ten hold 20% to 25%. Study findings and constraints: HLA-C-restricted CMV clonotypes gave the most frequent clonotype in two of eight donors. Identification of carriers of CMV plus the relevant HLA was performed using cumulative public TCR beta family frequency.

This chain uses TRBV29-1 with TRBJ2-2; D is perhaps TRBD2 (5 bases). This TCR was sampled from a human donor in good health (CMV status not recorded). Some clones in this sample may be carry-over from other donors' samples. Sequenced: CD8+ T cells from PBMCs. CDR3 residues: CSVEEGRGSGELFF. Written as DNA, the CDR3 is TGCAGCGTTGAAGAAGGTCGCGGGTCCGGGGAGCTGTTTTTT.